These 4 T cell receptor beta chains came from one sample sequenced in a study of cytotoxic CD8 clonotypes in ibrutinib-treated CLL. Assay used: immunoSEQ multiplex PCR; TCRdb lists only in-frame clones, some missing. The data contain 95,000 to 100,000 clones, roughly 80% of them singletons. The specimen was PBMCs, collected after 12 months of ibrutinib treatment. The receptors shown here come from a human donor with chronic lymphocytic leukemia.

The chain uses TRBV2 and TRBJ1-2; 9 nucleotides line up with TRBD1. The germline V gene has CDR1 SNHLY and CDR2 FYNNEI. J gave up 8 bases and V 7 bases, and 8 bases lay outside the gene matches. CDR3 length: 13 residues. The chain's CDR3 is CASKRTGDEGYTF. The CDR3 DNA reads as TGTGCCAGCAAACGGACAGGGGATGAGGGCTACACCTTC.

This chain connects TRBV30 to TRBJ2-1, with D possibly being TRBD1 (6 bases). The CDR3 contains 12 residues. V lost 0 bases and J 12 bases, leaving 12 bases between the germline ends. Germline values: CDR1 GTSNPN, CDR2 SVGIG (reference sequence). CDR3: CAWSVLGQRQFF. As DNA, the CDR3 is TGTGCCTGGAGTGTACTAGGACAGCGGCAGTTCTTC.

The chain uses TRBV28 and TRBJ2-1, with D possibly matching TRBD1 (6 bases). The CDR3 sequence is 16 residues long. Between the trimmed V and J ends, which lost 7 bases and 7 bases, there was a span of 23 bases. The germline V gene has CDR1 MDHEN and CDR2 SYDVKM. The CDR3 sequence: CASIPSTGSSGNEQFF. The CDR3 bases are TGTGCCAGCATACCCTCAACAGGGAGTTCAGGGAATGAGCAGTTCTTC. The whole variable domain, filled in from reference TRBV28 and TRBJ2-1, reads DVKVTQSSRYLVKRTGEKVFLECVQDMDHENMFWYRQDPGLGLRLIYFSYDVKMKEKGDIPEGYSVSREKKERFSLILESASTNQTSMYLCASIPSTGSSGNEQFFGPGTRLTVL.

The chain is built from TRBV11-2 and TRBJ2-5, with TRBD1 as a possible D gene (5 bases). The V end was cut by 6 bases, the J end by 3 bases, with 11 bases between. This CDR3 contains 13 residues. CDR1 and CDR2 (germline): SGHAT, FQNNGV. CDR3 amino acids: CASRSGQKETQYF. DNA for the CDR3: TGTGCCAGCAGATCAGGACAAAAAGAGACCCAGTACTTC.